The sequence of this T cell receptor beta chain was determined in a study of OX40 agonist ivuxolimab in advanced cancers. Whole-study context: Ivuxolimab, which patients received intravenously every 2 weeks, was dosed at 0.01 to 10 mg/kg. Allowance was made for prior anti-PD-1, anti-PD-L1 or anti-CTLA-4 therapy, and 40% to 45% had some. Study observations and caveats: The study found among the lowest clonal expansion in partial responders at 0.1-3.0 mg/kg.

For this clone: The antigen is unknown. Other DNA sequences within the sample encode an identical CDR3.

The cohort excluded patients with autoimmune disease history or systemic immunosuppression. Profiling relied on immunoSEQ multiplex PCR, and the TCRdb table lists in-frame clones only, not all of them. The repertoire consists of approximately 92,000 clones, with around 80% occurring once and the leading ten covering 4.5% to 5.5%. Trimming stripped 0 bases from V and 4 bases from J, with 6 bases between. This CDR3 comprises 13 residues. The germline gives CDR1 MNHEY, CDR2 SVGAGI. The input for sequencing was CD4+ or CD8+ T cells sorted from blood, taken in a trial of the OX40 agonist ivuxolimab. V and J are TRBV6-5 and TRBJ1-1; D uncertain. This sequence was found in an adult with an advanced solid tumor such as melanoma, head and neck, liver or kidney cancer. CDR3 amino acids: CASSYSGITEAFF. Written as DNA, the CDR3 is TGTGCCAGCAGTTACTCAGGGATCACTGAAGCTTTCTTT.